Detailed here is one T cell receptor beta chain. This specimen comes from a study of T cell responses to AZD1222 COVID-19 vaccine. This CDR3 contains 13 residues. V was trimmed by 7 bases and J by 0 bases, leaving 6 bases between them. From germline, CDR1 is LNHDA and CDR2 SQIVND (reference sequence). Some clones are missing from TCRdb's copy, which holds only in-frame ones; the method was immunoSEQ multiplex PCR. The sample lists about 130,000 clones, about nine tenths occurring once. The material sequenced was peripheral blood, taken on day 0 of AZD1222 vaccination. The chain couples TRBV19 to TRBJ1-4; a possible D gene is TRBD1 (5 bases). The clonotype was recovered from an adult in good health. The CDR3 here is CASKGPTNEKLFF. The CDR3 coding sequence is TGTGCCAGTAAGGGACCAACTAATGAAAAACTGTTTTTT.